This T cell receptor beta chain stems from a study of breast tumors, draining lymph nodes, adjacent tissues. Findings and caveats of the study: Luminal-like breast cancer showed significantly greater tumor-nontumor repertoire similarity than basal-like breast cancer did. The data were judged consistent with most tumor T cells coming from lymph node and expanding in tumor. The lymph node origin of tumor T cells was framed as consistent with a hypothesis, not demonstrated. Tumors had less TCR diversity than lymph nodes, more than nontumor tissue.

Points on this clonotype: Its antigen is not known.

Trimming took 5 bases from V and 5 from J; bases not matched to a gene: 9. The CDR3 is 14 residues long. Germline values: CDR1 SGHDT, CDR2 YYEEEE. In TCRdb, the multiplex PCR reads were re-called with MiXCR into one record per CDR3 protein. Here the sample spans tens of thousands of distinct CDR3 sequences, less than 55% being singletons. The gene calls are TRBV5-6 and TRBJ2-7; TRBD1 matches at 8 bases. The TCR sequence derives from a female donor with breast cancer. Some clones in this sample may be carry-over from other donors' samples. Sequencing input: breast tumor tissue. The CDR3 nucleotides are TGTGCCAGCAGACTATGGACAGGGAAAAACGAGCAGTACTTC. This encodes CASRLWTGKNEQYF.